One and the same sample provided the 5 T cell receptor beta chains below, sequenced in a study of post-analysis software for immune sequencing data. Study outcomes and limitations: Several TRBV segments, TRBV5-6, TRBV5-1 and TRBV20-1 among them, were found more frequent in patients than controls.

These receptors' antigens are unknown. Sequencing libraries made from TCR beta cDNA carried unique molecular identifiers. TCRdb itself ran the PCR reads through MiXCR, one entry per CDR3 protein. This sample has about 820,000 distinct CDR3 sequences, with roughly 58% found just once. The sequenced material came from blood. Receptors originate from a girl between 5 and 17 years old with multiple sclerosis.

The table lists this clonotype with a few counts. This chain links TRBV7-9 with TRBJ2-7; the match to TRBD1 covers 8 bases. After removal of 3 bases from V and 5 bases from J, the junction contained 6 bases not matched to a gene. The germline V gene encodes CDR1 SEHNR and CDR2 FQNEAQ (reference sequence). The CDR3 runs 14 residues. CDR3 loop: CASSFLDRADEQYF. CDR3 coding DNA: TGTGCCAGCAGCTTCCTGGACAGGGCGGACGAGCAGTACTTC.

V usage is TRBV12-3 or TRBV12-4 and J usage is TRBJ1-2; D not resolved. The CDR3 has 13 residues. V was pared by 8 bases and J by 4 bases, with 14 bases between. The CDR3 coding sequence is TGTGCCAGCCAAAGGGTTTGGGGCTATGGCTACACCTTC. This encodes CASQRVWGYGYTF.

The V and J genes are TRBV20-1 and TRBJ2-1, with D possibly TRBD1 on 7 matching bases. Trimming pared 6 bases from V and 3 bases from J, leaving 21 bases between. Germline values: CDR1 DFQATT, CDR2 SNEGSKA (reference sequence). The CDR3 spans 16 residues. The CDR3 region has the DNA TGCAGTGCCCGCGGGGCGGACAGGTTGGGCTACAATGAGCAGTTCTTC. It translates to CSARGADRLGYNEQFF.

The rearrangement links TRBV7-3 to TRBJ1-1; 8 bases are a match to TRBD1. Germline trimming cut 3 bases from V and 4 bases from J; bases unmatched to any gene: 1. Germline CDR1 is SGHTA and CDR2 is FQGTGA. The CDR3 runs 13 residues. The CDR3 nucleotides are TGTGCCAGCAGCTTCGACAGGGGCACTGAAGCTTTCTTT. Amino acid sequence: CASSFDRGTEAFF.

The chain is built from TRBV27 and TRBJ1-2, with D tentatively TRBD1 (6 bases). Germline CDR1 reads MNHEY; CDR2 reads SMNVEV (reference sequence). This CDR3 comprises 12 residues. V was cut by 2 bases and J by 8 bases, with 9 bases left in between. CDR3 amino acids: CASSLTGRGYTF. DNA of the CDR3: TGTGCCAGCAGTTTAACAGGGAGGGGCTACACCTTC.